Listed below are T cell receptor beta chains from one sample, sequenced in a study of radiotherapy plus CTLA-4 blockade in lung cancer. Method: immunoSEQ multiplex PCR; TCRdb's copy keeps in-frame clones and lacks some. Altogether roughly 100,000 clones are present, under 90% being singletons, with the ten largest covering under 3%. This specimen was peripheral blood, taken from a patient treated with radiotherapy plus ipilimumab. All receptors derive from a human donor with non-small cell lung cancer that progressed on radiotherapy plus ipilimumab. Some clones in this sample may be carry-over from other donors' samples. Each CDR3 is given with its conserved first and last residue. The D gene is left open where the match is weak. Clone sizes are given selectively: once, few, many, or a class where the clone is expanded.

v_gene,j_gene,abundance,d_gene,CDR3aa,CDR3nt
TRBV28,TRBJ1-1,-,TRBD1,CASRPSGTGKLNTEAFF,TGTGCCAGCAGACCCTCTGGGACAGGGAAATTGAACACTGAAGCTTTCTTT
TRBV2,TRBJ2-2,-,TRBD2,CASSYSGGANTGELFF,TGTGCCAGCAGTTATAGCGGGGGCGCGAACACCGGGGAGCTGTTTTTT
TRBV9,TRBJ2-5,-,TRBD2,CASSVAPVGSGGVEETQYF,TGTGCCAGCAGCGTAGCCCCGGTGGGTAGCGGGGGGGTGGAGGAGACCCAGTACTTC
TRBV5-1,TRBJ2-7,few,TRBD1,CASSLVGQGNEQYF,TGCGCCAGCAGCTTGGTGGGACAGGGCAACGAGCAGTACTTC
TRBV6-5,TRBJ2-7,-,TRBD1,CASSYSNRGSYEQYF,TGTGCCAGCAGTTACTCGAACAGGGGCTCCTACGAGCAGTACTTC
TRBV6-1,TRBJ2-3,-,TRBD1,CASSDRGPTDTQYF,TGTGCCAGCAGTGACAGGGGGCCCACAGATACGCAGTATTTT
TRBV14,TRBJ1-2,-,TRBD1,CASSQGRRGRGYGYTF,TGTGCCAGCAGCCAAGGTCGCAGGGGGCGGGGATATGGCTACACCTTC
TRBV7-2,TRBJ2-3,-,TRBD2,CASSFSGGAEDTQYF,TGTGCCAGCAGCTTTAGCGGGGGGGCCGAAGATACGCAGTATTTT
TRBV6-5,TRBJ1-2,-,-,CASSYSRALGYGYTF,TGTGCCAGCAGTTACTCGAGAGCGTTAGGCTATGGCTACACCTTC
TRBV25-1,TRBJ2-2,-,TRBD2,CASSVSGGDTGELFF,TGTGCCAGCAGTGTTAGCGGGGGTGACACCGGGGAGCTGTTTTTT
TRBV11-2,TRBJ2-7,-,-,CASSLDLGPGSSYEQYF,TGTGCCAGCAGCTTAGATTTGGGCCCGGGGAGCTCCTACGAGCAGTACTTC
TRBV7-9,TRBJ2-7,-,-,CASNRQNSYEQYF,TGTGCCAGCAACAGACAGAACTCCTACGAGCAGTACTTC
TRBV5-4,TRBJ2-5,-,-,CASSLQYQETQYF,TGTGCCAGCAGCTTACAGTACCAAGAGACCCAGTACTTC
TRBV27,TRBJ2-7,once,-,CASSLTGTPAEQYF,TGTGCCAGCAGTTTAACGGGGACTCCCGCAGAGCAGTACTTC
TRBV15,TRBJ1-2,-,-,CATSRLRDGGYTF,TGTGCCACCAGCAGATTACGGGACGGGGGCTACACCTTC
TRBV5-6,TRBJ2-5,-,-,CASSLGPWGQETQYF,TGTGCCAGCAGCTTGGGGCCATGGGGGCAGGAGACCCAGTACTTC
TRBV7-9,TRBJ1-1,-,-,CASSPAYLWTEAFF,TGTGCCAGCAGCCCGGCGTATTTGTGGACTGAAGCTTTCTTT
TRBV6-1,TRBJ2-1,-,TRBD2,CASSGVTSGGTIYNEQFF,TGTGCCAGCAGTGGCGTGACTAGCGGGGGGACCATTTACAATGAGCAGTTCTTC
TRBV6-5,TRBJ1-1,-,-,CASSYGGGATEAFF,TGTGCCAGCAGTTACGGTGGGGGTGCCACTGAAGCTTTCTTT
TRBV6-1,TRBJ2-7,-,-,CASGGEQYF,TGTGCCAGCGGGGGCGAGCAGTACTTC
TRBV15,TRBJ2-3,-,TRBD1,CATSRDPDAGGDTQYF,TGTGCCACCAGCAGGGACCCGGACGCAGGGGGAGATACGCAGTATTTT
TRBV11-1,TRBJ2-3,-,TRBD1,CASSQSRTGGTDTQYF,TGTGCCAGCAGCCAAAGTCGGACAGGGGGCACAGATACGCAGTATTTT
TRBV27,TRBJ2-1,-,TRBD2,CASSLLASGGLYNEQFF,TGTGCCAGCAGTTTATTGGCTAGCGGGGGCCTATACAATGAGCAGTTCTTC
TRBV10-3,TRBJ2-1,-,TRBD1,CAISEDREYNEQFF,TGTGCCATCAGTGAGGACAGGGAATACAATGAGCAGTTCTTC
TRBV4-2,TRBJ1-2,-,-,CASSQVSANYGYTF,TGTGCCAGCAGCCAAGTTTCAGCTAACTATGGCTACACCTTC
TRBV4-2,TRBJ2-5,-,TRBD2,CASSQPGASGLETQYF,TGTGCCAGCAGCCAGCCCGGGGCTAGCGGACTAGAGACCCAGTACTTC
TRBV7-8,TRBJ1-4,-,TRBD1,CASSLDRGGLGEKLFF,TGTGCCAGCAGCTTAGACAGGGGGGGCTTGGGTGAAAAACTGTTTTTT
TRBV19,TRBJ1-4,few,-,CASSSGTELATNEKLFF,TGTGCCAGTAGTAGCGGGACGGAACTTGCAACTAATGAAAAACTGTTTTTT
TRBV19,TRBJ1-1,-,-,CASRQNRGRGNTEAFF,TGTGCCAGTAGACAAAACCGGGGCAGGGGGAACACTGAAGCTTTCTTT
TRBV5-4,TRBJ1-2,-,-,CASSSEQGNYGYTF,TGTGCCAGCAGCTCTGAACAGGGTAACTATGGCTACACCTTC
TRBV7-9,TRBJ2-5,-,-,CASVAPRGRTGQETQYF,TGTGCCAGCGTTGCCCCTCGCGGGCGTACGGGGCAAGAGACCCAGTACTTC
TRBV11-2,TRBJ1-2,-,-,CASSLLGSKPERDYGYTF,TGTGCCAGCAGCTTATTGGGGAGTAAGCCTGAGAGGGACTATGGCTACACCTTC
TRBV18,TRBJ2-7,once,-,CASSPTQGGTYEQYF,TGTGCCAGCTCACCGACCCAGGGGGGGACCTACGAGCAGTACTTC
TRBV7-2,TRBJ2-7,-,TRBD1,CASSLNRGPYEQYF,TGTGCCAGCAGCTTAAACAGGGGGCCCTACGAGCAGTACTTC
TRBV6-6,TRBJ2-2,-,TRBD1,CASSLRTGGSGELFF,TGTGCCAGCAGTTTGAGGACAGGGGGTAGCGGGGAGCTGTTTTTT
TRBV4-2,TRBJ1-4,-,-,CASSQFIRVLGEKLFF,TGTGCCAGCAGCCAATTTATTAGGGTCCTGGGTGAAAAACTGTTTTTT
TRBV27,TRBJ1-5,once,-,CASSPLSLYSNQPQHF,TGTGCCAGCAGCCCTTTAAGCCTCTATAGCAATCAGCCCCAGCATTTT
TRBV7-9,TRBJ2-1,-,TRBD2,CASSFGGVFEQFF,TGTGCCAGCAGCTTCGGGGGGGTGTTTGAGCAGTTCTTC
TRBV6-5,TRBJ2-7,-,-,CASSYELPTEEQYF,TGTGCCAGCAGTTACGAACTACCTACGGAAGAGCAGTACTTC
TRBV6-6,TRBJ1-6,-,-,CASSSSSARGSPLHF,TGTGCCAGCAGTTCTAGCTCTGCCAGAGGGTCACCCCTCCACTTT
TRBV7-3,TRBJ2-3,once,TRBD2,CASSSWTSGGRTDTQYF,TGTGCCAGCAGCTCCTGGACTAGCGGGGGCCGCACAGATACGCAGTATTTT
TRBV7-2,TRBJ2-7,-,-,CASSELGGYYEQYF,TGTGCCAGCAGCGAGCTCGGGGGATACTACGAGCAGTACTTC
TRBV19,TRBJ2-1,-,TRBD2,CASSTSGLAIYNEQFF,TGTGCCAGTAGTACCTCGGGACTAGCCATTTACAATGAGCAGTTCTTC
TRBV5-6,TRBJ2-7,-,-,CASSLYGAGEVLESYEQYF,TGTGCCAGCAGCTTGTATGGGGCAGGGGAAGTACTTGAGAGCTACGAGCAGTACTTC
TRBV7-3,TRBJ2-5,-,-,CASSQPGVGETQYF,TGTGCCAGCAGCCAGCCAGGGGTTGGGGAGACCCAGTACTTC
TRBV5-1,TRBJ2-1,-,TRBD2,CASSPSGDYNEQFF,TGCGCCAGCAGTCCTAGCGGGGATTACAATGAGCAGTTCTTC
TRBV5-1,TRBJ2-7,-,TRBD1,CASSWGDRGLEQYF,TGCGCCAGCAGCTGGGGGGACAGGGGTCTCGAGCAGTACTTC
TRBV6-6,TRBJ2-5,-,-,CASTEGPREETQYF,TGTGCCAGCACCGAAGGTCCCAGGGAAGAGACCCAGTACTTC
TRBV10-3,TRBJ2-5,-,-,CAISEGETQYF,TGTGCCATCAGTGAGGGAGAGACCCAGTACTTC
TRBV11-1,TRBJ2-5,few,-,CASSTTVTQETQYF,TGTGCCAGCAGCACGACAGTAACCCAAGAGACCCAGTACTTC
TRBV5-4,TRBJ2-6,once,-,CASSPDSFGANVLTF,TGTGCCAGCAGCCCCGACTCATTCGGGGCCAACGTCCTGACTTTC
TRBV2,TRBJ2-5,-,TRBD1,CASSNAPSGGVETQYF,TGTGCCAGCAGTAACGCCCCCTCAGGGGGCGTTGAGACCCAGTACTTC
TRBV5-1,TRBJ1-4,-,-,CASSLFAGRDEKLFF,TGCGCCAGCAGCTTGTTCGCAGGGAGAGACGAAAAACTGTTTTTT
TRBV9,TRBJ2-5,-,TRBD2,CASSVEPRGGQETQYF,TGTGCCAGCAGCGTAGAGCCCCGGGGGGGGCAAGAGACCCAGTACTTC
TRBV6-5,TRBJ2-7,-,-,CASSQGGINEQYF,TGTGCCAGCAGTCAGGGGGGGATCAACGAGCAGTACTTC
TRBV11-3,TRBJ2-5,-,-,CASMGGQETQYF,TGTGCCAGCATGGGCGGACAAGAGACCCAGTACTTC
TRBV18,TRBJ2-7,-,TRBD1,CASSGGQADSGQYF,TGTGCCAGCTCAGGGGGACAGGCCGACTCTGGGCAGTACTTC